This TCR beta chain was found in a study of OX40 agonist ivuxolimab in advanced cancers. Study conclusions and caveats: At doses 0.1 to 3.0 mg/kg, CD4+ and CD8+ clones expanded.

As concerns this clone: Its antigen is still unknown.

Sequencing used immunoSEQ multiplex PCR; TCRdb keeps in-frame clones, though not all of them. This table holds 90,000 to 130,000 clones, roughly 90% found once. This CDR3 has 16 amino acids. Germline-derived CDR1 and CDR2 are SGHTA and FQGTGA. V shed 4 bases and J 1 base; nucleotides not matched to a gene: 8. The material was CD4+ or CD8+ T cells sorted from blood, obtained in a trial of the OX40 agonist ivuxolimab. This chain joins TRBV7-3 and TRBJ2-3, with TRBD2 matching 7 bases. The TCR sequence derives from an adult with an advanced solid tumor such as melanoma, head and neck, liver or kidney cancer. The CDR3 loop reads CASSSGGAGRTDTQYF. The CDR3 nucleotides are TGTGCCAGCAGCTCCGGGGGAGCGGGACGCACAGATACGCAGTATTTT.